The sequence of this T cell receptor (beta chain) was determined in a study of early T cells in non-severe SARS-CoV-2 infection. General observations from the study: The VDJdb matching leaned toward anti-spike CD8 responses and overlooked private and CD4 specificities.

This CDR3 is 14 amino acids long. V was pared by 6 bases and J by 1 base, with 4 bases of the junction left unmatched. This clonotype turned up a few times. What it recognizes is unknown. The protocol attached unique molecular identifiers to individual cDNA molecules. TCRdb re-called the 5' RACE reads through MiXCR, storing one row per CDR3 protein. The sample holds about 88,000 distinct CDR3 sequences; just under 15% are singletons and the top ten take around 6%. This receptor was identified in an adult who was a healthcare worker with PCR-confirmed SARS-CoV-2 infection or an uninfected control (not recorded which). The chain couples TRBV12-3 or TRBV12-4 to TRBJ1-1; 8 nucleotides line up with TRBD1. The sample was whole blood. The CDR3 coding sequence is TGTGCCAGCAGCCGACAGGGGACGAACACTGAAGCTTTCTTT. Translated, it gives CASSRQGTNTEAFF.